The source of this T cell receptor beta chain is a study of beta chain features in type 1 diabetes. General study points: No resolution was reached here on whether HLA type influences TCRB rearrangement. More deletions and fewer insertions at VDJ junctions were found in patients with type 1 diabetes. An over-representation of cells with high TCR expression could result from cDNA sequencing. TCRB CDR3s were moderately but significantly shorter in Type 1 diabetes patients in all four CD4+ subsets.

Expressed TCRB transcripts were sequenced because the entire RNA isolate underwent reverse transcription. Measured with immunoSEQ multiplex PCR; TCRdb has only the in-frame clones, and not every one. This sample carries 640,000 or so clones, 13% of them seen once, and the ten largest clones take approximately 0.02%. The CDR3 is 16 residues long. CDR1 and CDR2 from the germline V gene are SGDLS and YYNGEE. The V end was cut by 0 bases, the J end by 7 bases, with 19 bases between. This clone was observed a handful of times. Antigen: not known. The chain carries TRBV9 and TRBJ1-2, with D possibly matching TRBD1 (5 bases). This TCR came from a man between 18 and 35 years old with type 1 diabetes. Sequencing was carried out using naive CD4+ T cells from blood. The CDR3 DNA follows: TGTGCCAGCAGCGTAGGAGGGGCGTCTAACTATGGTGGCTACACCTTC. The encoded protein is CASSVGGASNYGGYTF. The full variable domain, its missing parts supplied by reference TRBV9 and TRBJ1-2, is DSGVTQTPKHLITATGQRVTLRCSPRSGDLSVYWYQQSLDQGLQFLIQYYNGEERAKGNILERFSAQQFPDLHSELNLSSLELGDSALYFCASSVGGASNYGGYTFGSGTRLTVV.